These 24 T cell receptor beta chains originate from one sample sequenced in a study of vaccination and CD4 T cells after COVID-19. Regarding treatment: roughly 11-day PBMC culture with coronavirus spike peptide pools or control peptides (ViraFEST assay). The assay that was used to sequence DNA from cultured CD4+ T cells was the Oncomine TCR Beta short-read assay. Via MiXCR, TCRdb re-called the PCR reads, giving one row per CDR3 protein. Among roughly 4,300 distinct CDR3 sequences, over 65% were seen once, and the ten largest hold more than 25%. No antigen has been identified for these receptors. The sample comprised CD4+ T cells from blood, cultured in vitro. These receptors were taken from a human donor who had recovered from COVID-19.

This chain uses TRBV5-1 with TRBJ1-2, with D perhaps matching TRBD1 (5 bases). V dropped 4 bases and J dropped 3 bases, with 13 bases sitting between them. The CDR3 runs 14 residues. CDR1 and CDR2 (germline): SGHRS, YFSETQ. This CDR3 is CASSAPSRDYGYTF. DNA for the CDR3: TGCGCCAGCAGCGCACCCAGCAGGGACTATGGCTACACCTTC.

The genes are TRBV7-9 and TRBJ2-3; 9 bases align to TRBD2. This CDR3 is built from 16 residues. Germline V CDR1 and CDR2: SEHNR, FQNEAQ (reference sequence). With 2 bases clipped from V and 6 bases from J, the junction kept 9 bases outside the gene matches. The CDR3 bases are TGTGCCAGCAGCTTATTTGTAGGGACTAGCCGTGATACGCAGTATTTT. Residues: CASSLFVGTSRDTQYF.

The genes are TRBV7-2 and TRBJ1-6; 8 bases match TRBD1. V lost 5 bases to trimming and J lost 8 bases; unmatched junction nucleotides: 17. The CDR3 spans 18 residues. Germline V CDR1 and CDR2: SGHTA, FQGNSA. This CDR3 reads CASSTRGGGTGKHSPLHF. As DNA, the CDR3 is TGTGCCAGCAGCACCAGGGGTGGGGGGACAGGAAAGCATTCACCCCTCCACTTT. The full variable domain, completed using reference TRBV7-2 and TRBJ1-6, is GAGVSQSPSNKVTEKGKDVELRCDPISGHTALYWYRQSLGQGLEFLIYFQGNSAPDKSGLPSDRFSAERTGGSVSTLTIQRTQQEDSAVYLCASSTRGGGTGKHSPLHFGNGTRLTVT.

The chain carries TRBV7-9 and TRBJ1-2, with no clear D. V was clipped by 2 bases and J by 6 bases, with 13 bases between them. This CDR3 spans 14 amino acids. From germline, CDR1 is SEHNR and CDR2 FQNEAQ (reference sequence). In DNA form, the CDR3 reads TGTGCCAGCAGCTTACGGCAGGTCGGGAATGGCTACACCTTC. Its protein is CASSLRQVGNGYTF.

The rearrangement uses TRBV5-4 and TRBJ2-1; 9 nucleotides align to TRBD2. Trimming removed 2 bases from V and 6 bases from J; junction bases left unmatched: 6. This CDR3 region has 15 residues. Germline V gene lookup returns CDR1 SGHNT and CDR2 YYREEE (reference sequence). The CDR3 sequence is CASSFGLAGPNEQFF. The CDR3 coding sequence is TGTGCCAGCAGCTTTGGTCTAGCGGGGCCCAATGAGCAGTTCTTC.

The rearrangement uses TRBV25-1 and TRBJ1-2; D gene unclear. Germline values: CDR1 MGHDK, CDR2 SYGVNS. This CDR3 is 15 amino acids long. The V gene lost 6 bases and the J gene lost 4 bases, with 18 bases spanning the gap. The CDR3 loop is CASSDPAERTYGYTF. CDR3 sequence (DNA): TGTGCCAGCAGCGACCCCGCGGAGAGGACCTATGGCTACACCTTC.

The chain employs TRBV7-2 and TRBJ1-2; TRBD1 matches 10 bases. This CDR3 has 16 residues. V gave up 3 bases and J gave up 8 bases; unmatched junction bases: 12. Germline values: CDR1 SGHTA, CDR2 FQGNSA. DNA for the CDR3: TGTGCCAGCAGCTTCCCGCCCGGGACAGGGGCGGGCGGCTACACCTTC. Translated: CASSFPPGTGAGGYTF.

V and J are TRBV25-1 and TRBJ1-2, with D perhaps matching TRBD1 (5 bases). Trimming stripped 5 bases from V and 7 bases from J, with 20 bases between. This CDR3 has 15 amino acids. Germline-derived CDR1 and CDR2 are MGHDK and SYGVNS. The CDR3 here is CASSLSLGGVGGYTF. Here the CDR3 DNA reads TGTGCCAGCAGTTTATCTCTGGGGGGAGTGGGTGGCTACACCTTC.

By share of the sample, this clonotype is large. This rearrangement joins TRBV10-3 to TRBJ2-5; TRBD1 might be the D (6 bases). V was cut by 6 bases and J by 5 bases, with 10 bases left in between. The CDR3 runs 12 residues. CDR1 and CDR2 (germline): ENHRY, SYGVKD. The CDR3 is CAIRDSEETQYF. The CDR3 DNA reads as TGTGCCATCAGGGACAGCGAGGAGACCCAGTACTTC.

The CDR3 DNA sequence: TGTGCCTGGAGCCCACAGGGGAACACTGAAGCTTTCTTT. Translating it yields CAWSPQGNTEAFF. The chain uses TRBV30 and TRBJ1-1; a possible D gene is TRBD1 (6 bases). V gave up 3 bases and J gave up 1 base, with 9 bases separating them. Germline V lookup: CDR1 GTSNPN, CDR2 SVGIG (reference sequence). There are 13 residues in the CDR3.

The chain is built from TRBV10-3 and TRBJ1-1; unclear D gene. This CDR3 has 12 amino acids. Germline V gives CDR1 ENHRY, CDR2 SYGVKD. V was pared by 2 bases and J by 4 bases, with 5 bases between. DNA of the CDR3: TGTGCCATCAGTGAGGGACGCACTGAAGCTTTCTTT. Its translation: CAISEGRTEAFF.

J is TRBJ2-2 and V is TRBV20-1; possible D gene TRBD2, 5 bases. Germline V lookup: CDR1 DFQATT, CDR2 SNEGSKA (reference sequence). The CDR3 has 13 residues. The V end was cut by 5 bases, the J end by 1 base, with 8 bases between. DNA of the CDR3: TGCAGTGCTGCCGCGGGGAACACCGGGGAGCTGTTTTTT. Protein product: CSAAAGNTGELFF.

The chain recombines TRBV6-1 with TRBJ1-5; 8 bases match TRBD1. The V and J ends lost 5 bases and 7 bases, in that order; junction bases with no gene match: 10. Looked up from germline, CDR1 is MNHNS and CDR2 is SASEGT. The CDR3 is 15 residues long. This CDR3 reads CASSPRPGGEQPQHF. As DNA, the CDR3 is TGTGCCAGCAGTCCCAGACCAGGGGGCGAGCAGCCCCAGCATTTT.

This clonotype was observed once. The chain is built from TRBV4-1 and TRBJ1-5, with D possibly TRBD1 on 6 matching bases. The CDR3 runs 15 residues. The germline V gene encodes CDR1 MGHRA and CDR2 YSYEKL. Trimming stripped 1 base from V and 4 bases from J, with 11 bases between. CDR3 DNA: TGCGCCAGCAGCCAAGGGACAGCCTTTAATCAGCCCCAGCATTTT. Translated, it gives CASSQGTAFNQPQHF.

The chain employs TRBV6-1 and TRBJ1-5; 9 positions match TRBD1. This CDR3 region has 14 residues. V was pared by 5 bases and J by 5 bases, with 4 bases of the junction left unmatched. Germline CDR1 reads MNHNS; CDR2 reads SASEGT. The CDR3 DNA sequence: TGTGCCAGCAGTACTTGGGACAGGGATCAGCCCCAGCATTTT. Translated: CASSTWDRDQPQHF.

This clonotype was observed once. The chain couples TRBV20-1 to TRBJ1-1; TRBD1 might be the D (5 bases). Trimming left V 3 bases short and J 1 base short, with 9 bases between. Germline V gene lookup returns CDR1 DFQATT and CDR2 SNEGSKA (reference sequence). The CDR3 length is 13 residues. CDR3 region: CSASVQANTEAFF. CDR3 sequence (DNA): TGCAGTGCTAGCGTACAGGCGAACACTGAAGCTTTCTTT.

By proportion, this clonotype is large (0.1 to 1%). The chain is built from TRBV20-1 and TRBJ1-2; no clear D. V lost 6 bases and J lost 5, with 10 bases in between. The germline gives CDR1 DFQATT, CDR2 SNEGSKA (reference sequence). This CDR3 comprises 11 residues. CDR3 sequence (DNA): TGCAGTGCCCAAAGGACTTATGGCTACACCTTC. Protein product: CSAQRTYGYTF.

The rearrangement links TRBV20-1 to TRBJ2-7; 7 bases are a match to TRBD1. Trimming removed 5 bases from V and 3 bases from J; junction bases left unmatched: 7. The germline V gene encodes CDR1 DFQATT and CDR2 SNEGSKA (reference sequence). The CDR3 covers 13 residues. CDR3 sequence: CSALSGTDYEQYF. CDR3 DNA: TGCAGTGCTCTATCCGGGACAGACTACGAGCAGTACTTC.

The chain recombines TRBV6-1 with TRBJ2-7, with 11 bases matching TRBD1. The V segment lost 8 bases and the J segment 2 bases; nucleotides outside the gene matches: 11. CDR3 length: 16 amino acids. Germline V gene data show CDR1 as MNHNS and CDR2 as SASEGT. The CDR3: CASFQDRGRNPYEQYF. In nucleotides, the CDR3 is TGTGCCAGCTTCCAGGACAGGGGGCGAAATCCCTACGAGCAGTACTTC.

The chain carries TRBV7-8 and TRBJ1-2, with unresolved D. The CDR3 runs 14 residues. Germline V lookup: CDR1 SGHVS, CDR2 FQNEAQ. V was cut by 5 bases and J by 7 bases, with 17 bases left in between. CDR3 DNA: TGTGCCAGCAGCGTGGACGGTTCGAGAGGTGGCTACACCTTC. This translates into CASSVDGSRGGYTF. The variable domain in full, with the rest retrieved from reference TRBV7-8 and TRBJ1-2, is GAGVSQSPRYKVAKRGQDVALRCDPISGHVSLFWYQQALGQGPEFLTYFQNEAQLDKSGLPSDRFFAERPEGSVSTLKIQRTQQEDSAVYLCASSVDGSRGGYTFGSGTRLTVV.

The genes are TRBV2 and TRBJ1-2; D possibly corresponds to TRBD1 (5 bases). V shed 8 bases and J shed 4 bases, with 14 bases lying between them. The CDR3 is 13 amino acids. The germline gives CDR1 SNHLY, CDR2 FYNNEI. The CDR3 DNA reads TGTGCCAGCCTTAGGGACCGAGGCTATGGCTACACCTTC. Its protein product is CASLRDRGYGYTF.

CDR3: CSARDRSVREDEAFF. In DNA form, the CDR3 reads TGCAGTGCTAGAGATCGTAGTGTGAGGGAAGACGAAGCTTTCTTT. The chain combines TRBV20-1 with TRBJ1-1, with D uncertain. Trimming removed 0 bases from V and 8 bases from J, with 19 bases in between. Germline V gene sequence: CDR1 DFQATT, CDR2 SNEGSKA (reference sequence). The CDR3 spans 15 residues.

This chain joins TRBV15 and TRBJ2-7; D may be TRBD1 (6 bases). The CDR3 extends over 18 amino acids. Per the germline V gene, CDR1 is LNHNV and CDR2 is YYDKDF (reference sequence). The V gene lost 5 bases and the J gene lost 3 bases, with 26 bases spanning the gap. The chain's CDR3 is CATSQGQGIPLWSYEQYF. DNA for the CDR3: TGTGCCACCAGCCAGGGACAAGGGATTCCCCTATGGAGCTACGAGCAGTACTTC.

The chain combines TRBV6-5 with TRBJ1-1; maybe TRBD1 (6 bases). Germline V gene sequence: CDR1 MNHEY, CDR2 SVGAGI. V lost 2 bases and J lost 7, with 14 bases in between. The CDR3 consists of 14 residues. CDR3 sequence: CASSYLQGLSEAFF. Here the CDR3 DNA reads TGTGCCAGCAGTTACCTCCAGGGGTTAAGTGAAGCTTTCTTT.